This paragraph covers one T cell receptor beta chain sequence. Its target is not known. This record belongs to a study of cytomegalovirus exposure and HLA in healthy donors. Study summary: Earlier findings included 90 million to 120 million unique TCR beta sequences obtained from around 180 million T cells.

Points from the study as a whole: Indistinguishability led to the exclusion of some V segments, TRBV6-2 and TRBV6-3 included. With high specificity and sensitivity, the classifier reportedly diagnosed cytomegalovirus status.

This CDR3 has 14 amino acids. Germline V gene sequence: CDR1 MNHEY, CDR2 SVGAGI. V dropped 6 bases and J dropped 2; count of bases not matched to a gene: 6. PCR employed 60 Vbeta and 13 Jbeta primers. The table came from immunoSEQ multiplex PCR; TCRdb's copy has only in-frame clones and leaves some out. The sample lists about 180,000 clones, roughly 75% seen once, with 1% in the top ten. This sequence joins TRBV6-5 and TRBJ1-1; 7 bases are a match to TRBD1. Source material: PBMCs. This TCR was recovered from a woman aged 45-65 years in good health and CMV-seropositive. CDR3 loop: CASRRDRRNTEAFF. DNA of the CDR3: TGTGCCAGCAGGCGGGACAGAAGAAACACTGAAGCTTTCTTT.